The 3 T cell receptor beta chains below come from one sample, sequenced in a study of tumor and adjacent non-tumor tissue in lung cancer. TCRbeta libraries were built with three rounds of nested PCR, modified from ARM-PCR. MiXCR, run by TCRdb on the multiplex PCR reads, gives a single entry per CDR3 protein. The top ten clones hold 10% to 15% of a sample with more than 60,000 distinct CDR3 sequences, 60% to 80% of them seen once. The template was RNA from unsorted bulk tissue. Sequencing was performed on lung tumor tissue. These receptors were obtained from a woman in her forties or fifties with non-small cell lung cancer.

As regards this clonotype: Lacking the conserved final phenylalanine or tryptophan, this CDR3 likely reflects a read error. V and J are TRBV6-1 and TRBJ2-5, with 13 positions matching TRBD2. The CDR3 is 14 amino acids. Germline CDR1 reads MNHNS; CDR2 reads SASEGT. Here the CDR3 reads CAEGTSGKGGTQYL. CDR3 nucleotides: TGTGCTGAAGGGACTAGCGGGAAAGGTGGGACCCAGTACCTC.

The gene calls are TRBV11-2 and TRBJ2-2; D is ambiguous. Germline values: CDR1 SGHAT, CDR2 FQNNGV. The CDR3 is 13 residues long. The CDR3 DNA reads TGTGTCAACAGCATCATAAAATACGGGGAGCTGTTTTTT. This encodes CVNSIIKYGELFF.

In its sample, this clonotype was seen once. The V gene is TRBV21-1, the J gene TRBJ2-7; the table's D gene call, TRBD1, was not cross checked with the DNA. TRBV21-1 is deemed a pseudogene. CDR3 length: 18 amino acids. DNA of the CDR3: TGTGCCAGCAGAGAAAGGGGGAAGGGGTGGGGGTTTCCCTACGAGCAGTACTTC. This encodes CASRERGKGWGFPYEQYF.